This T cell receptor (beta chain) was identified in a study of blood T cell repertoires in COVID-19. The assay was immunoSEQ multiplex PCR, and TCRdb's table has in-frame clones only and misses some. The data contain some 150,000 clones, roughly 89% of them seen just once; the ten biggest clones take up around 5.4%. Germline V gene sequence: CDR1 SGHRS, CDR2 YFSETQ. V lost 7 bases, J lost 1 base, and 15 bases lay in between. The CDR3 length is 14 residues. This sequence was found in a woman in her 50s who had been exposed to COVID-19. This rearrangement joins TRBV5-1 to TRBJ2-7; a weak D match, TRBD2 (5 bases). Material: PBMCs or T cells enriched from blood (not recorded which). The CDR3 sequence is CASSVGLGSYEQYF. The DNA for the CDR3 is TGCGCCAGCTCTGTAGGACTGGGGTCCTACGAGCAGTACTTC.